Each of the 26 T cell receptor beta chains below was sequenced from the same sample in a study of CD8+CD57+ T cells in acquired aplastic anemia. It was genomic DNA that served as the template for profiling TCR beta VDJ and CDR3. TCRdb processed the reads anew with MiXCR; each CDR3 protein has one entry. This table holds some 120,000 distinct CDR3 sequences, 40% found once. Patients selected for sequencing had displayed CD8+CD57+ cell expansion by flow cytometry. The sequencing sample was made of sorted CD4+, CD8+, or CD8+CD57+ T cells (not recorded which) from PBMCs. All receptors come from a human donor with aplastic anemia.

This clonotype was seen ten or more times. The gene calls are TRBV7-2 and TRBJ2-3; no definite D call. The length of the CDR3 is 14 residues. V was pared by 1 base and J by 3 bases, with 8 bases between. The germline CDR1 and CDR2 sequences are SGHTA and FQGNSA. The CDR3 DNA follows: TGTGCCAGCAGCTTAGGCTTAGGTACAGATACGCAGTATTTT. It encodes CASSLGLGTDTQYF.

This clonotype came up many times. The rearrangement uses TRBV7-8 and TRBJ1-2; the D gene is possibly TRBD1 (6 bases). CDR1 and CDR2 (germline): SGHVS, FQNEAQ. V lost 4 bases and J lost 6, with 18 bases in between. The CDR3 spans 15 residues. CDR3 in amino acids: CASSSAEGGTHGYTF. DNA for the CDR3: TGTGCCAGCAGCTCCGCCGAAGGGGGGACCCATGGCTACACCTTC.

Ten or more counts support this clonotype. The V and J genes are TRBV9 and TRBJ1-1, with 9 positions matching TRBD1. Looked up from germline, CDR1 is SGDLS and CDR2 is YYNGEE. The CDR3 runs to 15 residues. The trim removed 0 bases at V and 6 bases at J, leaving 6 bases unmatched. CDR3 region: CASSVATRQGAEAFF. CDR3 nucleotides: TGTGCCAGCAGCGTAGCTACGAGACAGGGGGCTGAAGCTTTCTTT.

Note on this clonotype: A read error may be the cause here, since a much bigger clone is one base away. The chain combines TRBV20-1 with TRBJ1-1, with D hard to call. This CDR3 has 11 residues. Germline lookup yields CDR1 DFQATT and CDR2 SNEGSKA (reference sequence). DNA for the CDR3: TGCAGTGCATTCGACCGCACTGAAGCTTACTTT. It specifies CSAFDRTEAYF.

This clonotype was seen ten or more times. The chain carries TRBV5-1 and TRBJ1-4; D is uncertain. This CDR3 is 16 amino acids long. V lost 1 base, J lost 0 bases, and 10 bases lay in between. The germline CDR1 and CDR2 sequences are SGHRS and YFSETQ. The CDR3 nucleotides read TGCGCCAGCAGCTTGAACGGTTGGGCAACTAATGAAAAACTGTTTTTT. Amino acid sequence: CASSLNGWATNEKLFF.

The rearrangement uses TRBV6-1 and TRBJ2-5; possibly TRBD1 for D (6 bases). The CDR3 covers 15 residues. The ends were cut back, 1 base at V and 1 base at J, with 10 bases in the middle. Germline V gene sequence: CDR1 MNHNS, CDR2 SASEGT. The CDR3: CASSEGQGIQETQYF. CDR3 bases: TGTGCCAGCAGTGAAGGGCAGGGGATCCAAGAGACCCAGTACTTC.

The chain recombines TRBV10-3 with TRBJ2-7, with 8 bases lining up with TRBD1. The CDR3 runs 13 residues. The germline V gene encodes CDR1 ENHRY and CDR2 SYGVKD. Trimming at V came to 6 bases and at J to 3 bases, leaving 4 bases not matched to a gene. CDR3 nucleotide sequence: TGTGCCATCAGCCGGGACAGGCTCTACGAGCAGTACGTC. The encoded protein is CAISRDRLYEQYV.

Comments on this clonotype: Given a much more abundant clone one base away, this may be a read error. Given the absence of the conserved phenylalanine or tryptophan at the CDR3 end, a read error is likely. The V gene is TRBV6-2 or TRBV6-3, the J gene TRBJ2-7, with 9 bases matching TRBD1. V gave up 6 bases and J gave up 6 bases; unmatched junction bases: 9. Germline lookup yields CDR1 MNHEY and CDR2 SVGEGT. The CDR3 spans 14 residues. The CDR3 reads CASSSGTGRGEQYS. CDR3 DNA sequence: TGTGCCAGCAGCTCCGGGACAGGGCGAGGCGAGCAGTACTCC.

With regard to this clonotype: The conserved phenylalanine or tryptophan normally closing the CDR3 is absent here, so this likely arose from a read error. The limits of the CDR3 on the DNA are not certain, so only TCRdb's listed CDR3 is given. The chain couples TRBV19 to TRBJ1-3; the table's D call, TRBD1, has no DNA check behind it. The germline V gene has CDR1 LNHDA and CDR2 SQIVND (reference sequence). Including both end residues, the CDR3 is 10 amino acids long. CDR3 sequence reads: CASNQGQGIL.

The chain couples TRBV29-1 to TRBJ2-3; TRBD2 aligns across 8 bases. Germline trimming cut 8 bases from V and 12 bases from J; bases unmatched to any gene: 19. This CDR3 is 14 amino acids long. CDR1 is SQVTM and CDR2 is ANQGSEA in the germline V gene. The CDR3 nucleotides read TGCAGCTCCCGTCGGGGGGGGGAAGACGTTGCTCAGTATTTT. Its protein is CSSRRGGEDVAQYF.

This clonotype was detected many times. The CDR3, as DNA: TGTGCCAGCAGCTTTAAGGGACGAGACACTGAAGCTTTCTTT. Translation: CASSFKGRDTEAFF. The V and J genes are TRBV7-3 and TRBJ1-1, with D tentatively TRBD1 (5 bases). The CDR3 spans 14 residues. The germline V gene has CDR1 SGHTA and CDR2 FQGTGA. Between the trimmed V and J ends, which lost 3 bases and 3 bases, there was a span of 11 bases.

The chain couples TRBV12-5 to TRBJ1-1; 9 bases fit TRBD1. The CDR3 sequence is 19 residues long. Germline V gene data show CDR1 as LGHNT and CDR2 as FRNRAP. After removal of 4 bases from V and 4 bases from J, the junction contained 19 bases not matched to a gene. The CDR3 protein is CASGSTPGTGLMSGTEAFF. For the CDR3, the DNA is TGTGCTAGTGGTTCAACCCCCGGGACAGGGTTAATGAGTGGCACTGAAGCTTTCTTT. The full variable domain, in which reference TRBV12-5 and TRBJ1-1 provide the parts outside the CDR3, is DARVTQTPRHKVTEMGQEVTMRCQPILGHNTVFWYRQTMMQGLELLAYFRNRAPLDDSGMPKDRFSAEMPDATLATLKIQPSEPRDSAVYFCASGSTPGTGLMSGTEAFFGQGTRLTVV.

With regard to this clonotype: This may be a read error, as it is one base from a much larger clone. The V and J genes are TRBV4-3 and TRBJ1-4, with TRBD1 as a possible D gene (6 bases). This CDR3 contains 17 residues. Germline V lookup: CDR1 LGHNA, CDR2 YSLEER. The CDR3 DNA reads as TGCGCCAGCAGCCAAGAGGGACGAAGGACAGCTAATGAAAAACTGGTTTTT. It codes for CASSQEGRRTANEKLVF.

This clonotype appeared many times. The rearrangement joins TRBV5-1 to TRBJ1-2, with D possibly being TRBD1 (6 bases). Per germline, CDR1 SGHRS and CDR2 YFSETQ. The CDR3 length is 15 residues. The V end was cut by 2 bases, the J end by 2 bases, with 13 bases between. CDR3 residues: CASSFGRGRNYGYTF. CDR3 DNA sequence: TGCGCCAGCAGCTTTGGCCGGGGGCGGAACTATGGCTACACCTTC.

Notes on this clonotype: This may be a read error: a much more frequent sequence differs by one nucleotide. The chain links TRBV13 to TRBJ2-7; TRBD1 matches at 9 bases. The CDR3 sequence is 15 residues long. CDR1 and CDR2 from the germline V gene are PRHDT and FYEKMQ (reference sequence). CDR3 loop: CAGSTRAGQGKEQYF. CDR3 bases: TGTGCCGGCAGTACCCGGGCGGGACAGGGTAAGGAGCAGTACTTC.

The chain is built from TRBV2 and TRBJ1-4; TRBD1 matches 7 bases. The CDR3 length is 14 residues. Trimming took 9 bases from V and 11 from J; bases not matched to a gene: 15. Germline V gene data show CDR1 as SNHLY and CDR2 as FYNNEI. CDR3 protein: CASYPGQPEGKLFF. The CDR3 region has the DNA TGTGCCAGTTATCCGGGACAGCCAGAGGGGAAACTGTTTTTT.

There are many counts of this clonotype. The V call is TRBV20-1, the J call TRBJ2-4; D is undetermined. The CDR3 length is 14 residues. Germline values: CDR1 DFQATT, CDR2 SNEGSKA (reference sequence). V dropped 5 bases and J dropped 0 bases, with 11 bases sitting between them. The chain's CDR3 is CSALRTAAKNIQYF. The DNA for the CDR3 is TGCAGTGCTTTACGGACGGCAGCCAAAAACATTCAGTACTTC.

This clonotype has at least ten counts. Germline and junction disagree at one end, which may indicate a read error. The CDR3 coding sequence is TGTGCCACCAGTCGAATGAACACTGAAGCTTTCTTT. Translating it yields CATSRMNTEAFF. This chain links TRBV6-6 with TRBJ1-1; D is undetermined. This CDR3 contains 12 residues. Germline CDR1 reads MNHNY; CDR2 reads SVGAGI (reference sequence).

In this sample, this clonotype turned up many times. The V and J genes are TRBV7-6 and TRBJ2-5, with D possibly TRBD1 on 6 matching bases. The V gene's germline CDR1 is SGHVS and CDR2 FNYEAQ. This CDR3 has 14 residues. Trimming removed 1 base at V and 5 bases at J, with 11 bases between. The CDR3 DNA reads as TGTGCCAGCAGCTTAGGCCCTCAGGGGGAGACCCAGTACTTC. It encodes CASSLGPQGETQYF.

In this sample, this clonotype turned up a few times. Possible read error: a much larger clone is one base away. The rearrangement links TRBV5-1 to TRBJ2-5; maybe TRBD1 (6 bases). The V end was cut by 1 base, the J end by 5 bases, with 12 bases between. Per the germline V gene, CDR1 is SGHRS and CDR2 is YFSETQ. The CDR3 is 14 residues long. CDR3 protein: CASSLTDREETQYF. CDR3 bases: TGCGCCAGCAGCTTGACGGACAGAGAGGAGACCCAGTACTTC.

V gene TRBV5-4 combines with J gene TRBJ2-1; the match to TRBD2 covers 8 bases. Germline V gene sequence: CDR1 SGHNT, CDR2 YYREEE (reference sequence). The CDR3 extends over 15 amino acids. V was clipped by 0 bases and J by 10 bases; unmatched bases: 9. Here the CDR3 reads CASSLVRGPGGEQFF. In DNA form, the CDR3 reads TGTGCCAGCAGCTTGGTTAGGGGCCCGGGGGGGGAGCAGTTCTTC.

This clonotype was observed many times. The genes are TRBV28 and TRBJ1-4; the D is unclear. V lost 4 bases and J 6 bases, leaving 15 bases between the germline ends. The CDR3 extends over 15 amino acids. Germline V CDR1 and CDR2: MDHEN, SYDVKM. CDR3 bases: TGTGCCAGCAGTTCACACCGGGTCCCGCATGAAAAACTGTTTTTT. It is translated as CASSSHRVPHEKLFF. The variable domain in full, with the rest retrieved from reference TRBV28 and TRBJ1-4, is DVKVTQSSRYLVKRTGEKVFLECVQDMDHENMFWYRQDPGLGLRLIYFSYDVKMKEKGDIPEGYSVSREKKERFSLILESASTNQTSMYLCASSSHRVPHEKLFFGSGTQLSVL.

The CDR3 reads CAAGPLYGYTF. The CDR3 bases are TGTGCGGCCGGCCCCCTGTATGGCTACACCTTC. The chain couples TRBV19 to TRBJ1-2; no firm D call. The CDR3 contains 11 residues. Germline lookup yields CDR1 LNHDA and CDR2 SQIVND (reference sequence).

This clonotype was counted between two and nine times. This may stem from a read error, because a much larger clone lies one nucleotide away. This rearrangement joins TRBV19 to TRBJ2-2; D is tentatively TRBD1 or TRBD2 (5 bases each). Germline V gene sequence: CDR1 LNHDA, CDR2 SQIVND (reference sequence). This CDR3 spans 16 amino acids. V was trimmed by 8 bases and J by 2 bases, leaving 18 bases between them. The CDR3 bases are TGTGCCAGTCTGCCTCTCGGGACGCTAAACACCGGGGAGCTGTTTTTT. This translates into CASLPLGTLNTGELFF.

There are a few counts of this clonotype. The chain combines TRBV6-4 with TRBJ1-4, with D tentatively TRBD1 (6 bases). Trimming stripped 3 bases from V and 7 bases from J, with 15 bases between. Per germline, CDR1 MRHNA and CDR2 SNTAGT. This CDR3 region has 15 residues. The CDR3 is CASSEYRELGEKLFF. The CDR3 DNA is TGTGCCAGCAGTGAATACAGGGAACTGGGTGAAAAACTGTTTTTT.

The chain employs TRBV6-2 or TRBV6-3 and TRBJ1-3; D possibly corresponds to TRBD1 (6 bases). V lost 0 bases and J 4 bases, leaving 22 bases between the germline ends. CDR3 length: 19 amino acids. The germline V gene has CDR1 MNHEY and CDR2 SVGEGT. The CDR3 spells CASSYSSARGAITGNTIYF. CDR3 DNA sequence: TGTGCCAGCAGTTACTCCTCTGCGCGGGGGGCAATTACCGGAAACACCATATATTTT.